The TCR beta chain described here comes from a study of OX40 agonist ivuxolimab in advanced cancers. The method was immunoSEQ multiplex PCR; TCRdb's version includes in-frame clones alone and lacks a portion of them. The sample contains 80,000 to 85,000 clones, 80% to 90% of which appear only once. General observations from the study: Some nonresponders likewise displayed low normalized T-cell clonal expansion.

Germline CDR1 SEHNR, CDR2 FQNEAQ (reference sequence). Trimming pared 5 bases from V and 4 bases from J, leaving 17 bases between. The CDR3 covers 15 residues. This clone was observed a handful of times. Its target is not known. The chain carries TRBV7-9 and TRBJ1-2; D is unclear. This TCR was sampled from an adult with an advanced solid tumor such as melanoma, head and neck, liver or kidney cancer. The input for sequencing was CD4+ or CD8+ T cells sorted from blood, taken in a trial of the OX40 agonist ivuxolimab. The CDR3 is CASSTLGNLRYGYTF. DNA of the CDR3: TGTGCCAGCAGCACCCTGGGCAACCTCCGCTATGGCTACACCTTC. Looking up the rest from reference TRBV7-9 and TRBJ1-2 gives the full variable domain: DTGVSQNPRHKITKRGQNVTFRCDPISEHNRLYWYRQTLGQGPEFLTYFQNEAQLEKSRLLSDRFSAERPKGSFSTLEIQRTEQGDSAMYLCASSTLGNLRYGYTFGSGTRLTVV.